This TCR beta chain was captured by sequencing in a study of vaccination and CD4 T cells after COVID-19. Details on this clonotype: Its specificity is not known.

Sequencing of DNA taken from cultured CD4+ T cells relied on the Oncomine TCR Beta short-read assay. TCRdb called the PCR reads again in MiXCR, with one record for every CDR3 protein. The sample lists about 1,700 distinct CDR3 sequences, just under 70% seen once, with 85% to 90% in the top ten. Documented treatment: roughly ten-day PBMC culture with coronavirus spike peptide pools or control peptides (ViraFEST assay). CDR3 length: 13 amino acids. Deletions cut 1 base from V and 10 bases from J, with 11 bases between. Looked up from germline, CDR1 is LNHDA and CDR2 is SQIVND (reference sequence). The sequence came from a human donor who had recovered from COVID-19. The sample here was CD4+ T cells from blood, cultured in vitro, taken after SARS-CoV-2 vaccination. This rearrangement joins TRBV19 to TRBJ2-1; D remains ambiguous. The DNA of the CDR3 is TGTGCCAGTAGTATAGCTGGCGGTCGCGAGCAGTTCTTC. Translation gives CASSIAGGREQFF.